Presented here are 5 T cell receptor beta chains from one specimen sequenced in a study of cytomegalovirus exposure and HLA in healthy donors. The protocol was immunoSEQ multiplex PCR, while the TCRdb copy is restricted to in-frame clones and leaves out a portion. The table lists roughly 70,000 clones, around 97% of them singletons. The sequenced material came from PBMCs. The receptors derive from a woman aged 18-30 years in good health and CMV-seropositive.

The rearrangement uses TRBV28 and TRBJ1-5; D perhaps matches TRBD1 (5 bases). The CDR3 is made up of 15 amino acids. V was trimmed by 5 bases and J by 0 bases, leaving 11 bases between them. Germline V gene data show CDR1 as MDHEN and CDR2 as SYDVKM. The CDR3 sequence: CASSRGTVSNQPQHF. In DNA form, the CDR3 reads TGTGCCAGCAGTCGGGGGACGGTTAGCAATCAGCCCCAGCATTTT.

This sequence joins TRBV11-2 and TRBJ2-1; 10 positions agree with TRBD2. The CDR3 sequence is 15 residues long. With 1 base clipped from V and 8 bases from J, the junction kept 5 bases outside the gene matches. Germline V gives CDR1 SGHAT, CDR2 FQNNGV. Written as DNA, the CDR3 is TGTGCCAGCAGCTTAGTCCTAGCGGGAGTGCATGAGCAGTTCTTC. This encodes CASSLVLAGVHEQFF.

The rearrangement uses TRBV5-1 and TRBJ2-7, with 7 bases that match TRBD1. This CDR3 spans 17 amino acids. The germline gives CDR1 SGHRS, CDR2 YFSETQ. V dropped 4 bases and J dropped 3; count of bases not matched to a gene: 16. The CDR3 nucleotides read TGCGCCAGCAGCCTCTGGGACAGCCCTAATATGGGCTACGAGCAGTACTTC. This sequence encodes CASSLWDSPNMGYEQYF.

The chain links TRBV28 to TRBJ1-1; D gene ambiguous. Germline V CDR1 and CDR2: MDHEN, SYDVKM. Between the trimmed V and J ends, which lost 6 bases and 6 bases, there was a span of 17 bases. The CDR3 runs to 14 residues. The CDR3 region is CASSSGEYYAEAFF. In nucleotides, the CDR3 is TGTGCCAGCAGCTCCGGAGAGTATTATGCTGAAGCTTTCTTT.

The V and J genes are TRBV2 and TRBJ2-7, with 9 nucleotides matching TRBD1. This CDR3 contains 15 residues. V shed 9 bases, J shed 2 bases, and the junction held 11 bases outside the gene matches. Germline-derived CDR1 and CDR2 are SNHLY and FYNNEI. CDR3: CASTTPGQGAYEQYF. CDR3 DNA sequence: TGTGCCAGTACTACGCCGGGACAGGGCGCCTACGAGCAGTACTTC. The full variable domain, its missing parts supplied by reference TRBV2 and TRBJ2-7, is EPEVTQTPSHQVTQMGQEVILRCVPISNHLYFYWYRQILGQKVEFLVSFYNNEISEKSEIFDDQFSVERPDGSNFTLKIRSTKLEDSAMYFCASTTPGQGAYEQYFGPGTRLTVT.